The clone carrying this T cell receptor beta chain was recorded at least ten times. Its target is not known. V shed 2 bases and J 5 bases; nucleotides not matched to a gene: 13. The CDR3 has 17 residues. Germline V gene lookup returns CDR1 MGHDK and CDR2 SYGVNS. From the 5' RACE reads, TCRdb called clonotypes with MiXCR, one entry per CDR3 protein. The sample holds 50,000 or so distinct CDR3 sequences; 10% are singletons and the top ten take approximately 21%. These data originate in a study of neurological immune-mediated disorders. Points from the study as a whole: The study found the most TCR clonal expansion in HTLV-1-associated myelopathy and the least in multiple sclerosis, below healthy controls.

Sequencing was done on a sample of PBMCs. The source of this sequence is a woman aged 40 to 50 with HTLV-1-associated myelopathy (HAM/TSP). The chain has TRBV25-1 and TRBJ2-5, with 8 bases aligning to TRBD2. The CDR3 protein is CASSEVGVAGPRETQYF. The CDR3 DNA reads TGTGCCAGCAGTGAAGTTGGGGTAGCGGGGCCAAGGGAGACCCAGTACTTC. The variable domain in full, completed from reference TRBV25-1 and TRBJ2-5, reads EADIYQTPRYLVIGTGKKITLECSQTMGHDKMYWYQQDPGMELHLIHYSYGVNSTEKGDLSSESTVSRIRTEHFPLTLESARPSHTSQYLCASSEVGVAGPRETQYFGPGTRLLVL.